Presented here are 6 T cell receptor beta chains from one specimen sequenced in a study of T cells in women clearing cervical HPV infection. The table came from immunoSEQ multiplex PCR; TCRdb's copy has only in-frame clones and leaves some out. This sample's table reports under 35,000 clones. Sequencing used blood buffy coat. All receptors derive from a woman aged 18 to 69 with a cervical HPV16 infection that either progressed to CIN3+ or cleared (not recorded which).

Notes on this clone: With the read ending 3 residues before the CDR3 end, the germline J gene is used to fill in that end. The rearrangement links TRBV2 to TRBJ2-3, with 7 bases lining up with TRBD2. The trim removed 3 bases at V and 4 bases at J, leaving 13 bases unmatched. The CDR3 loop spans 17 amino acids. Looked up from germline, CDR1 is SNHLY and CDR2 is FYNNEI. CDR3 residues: CASSDLIWGGTSDTQYF. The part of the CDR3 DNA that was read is TGTGCCAGCAGTGACCTTATATGGGGGGGGACGTCAGATACG.

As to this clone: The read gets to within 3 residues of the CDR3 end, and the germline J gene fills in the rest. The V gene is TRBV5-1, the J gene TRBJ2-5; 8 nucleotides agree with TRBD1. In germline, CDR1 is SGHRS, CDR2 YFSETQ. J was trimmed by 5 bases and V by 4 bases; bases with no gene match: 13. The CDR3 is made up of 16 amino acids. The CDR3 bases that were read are TGCGCCAGCAGCCGTACCGGGACAGGCGGTGTGGAGACC. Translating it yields CASSRTGTGGVET. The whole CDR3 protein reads CASSRTGTGGVETQYF. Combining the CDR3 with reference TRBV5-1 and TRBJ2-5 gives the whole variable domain KAGVTQTPRYLIKTRGQQVTLSCSPISGHRSVSWYQQTPGQGLQFLFEYFSETQRNKGNFPGRFSGRQFSNSRSEMNVSTLELGDSALYLCASSRTGTGGVETQYFGPGTRLLVL.

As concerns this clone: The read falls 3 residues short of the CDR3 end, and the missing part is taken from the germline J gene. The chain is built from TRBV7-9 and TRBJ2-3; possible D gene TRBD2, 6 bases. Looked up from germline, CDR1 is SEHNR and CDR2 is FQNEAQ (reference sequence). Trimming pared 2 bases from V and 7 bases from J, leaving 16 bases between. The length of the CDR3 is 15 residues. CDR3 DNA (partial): TGTGCCAGCAGCTTAAGGCAAGCGGCGGGGAATACG. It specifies CASSLRQAAGNT. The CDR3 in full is CASSLRQAAGNTQYF.

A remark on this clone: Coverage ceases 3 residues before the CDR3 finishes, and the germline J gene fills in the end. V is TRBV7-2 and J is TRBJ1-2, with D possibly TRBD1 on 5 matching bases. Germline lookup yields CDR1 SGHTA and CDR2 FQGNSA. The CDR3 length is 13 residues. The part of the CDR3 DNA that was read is TGTGCCAGCAGCTCAAGCGGGGCGGATACC. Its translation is CASSSSGADT. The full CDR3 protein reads CASSSSGADTYTF.

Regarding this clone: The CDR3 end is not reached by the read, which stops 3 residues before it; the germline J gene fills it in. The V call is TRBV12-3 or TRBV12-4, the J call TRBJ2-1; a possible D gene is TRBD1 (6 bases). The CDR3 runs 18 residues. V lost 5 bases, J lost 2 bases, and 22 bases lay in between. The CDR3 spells CASSPGQGRGGTYNEQFF. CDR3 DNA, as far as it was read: TGTGCCAGCAGTCCGGGACAAGGACGTGGAGGAACCTACAATGAG.

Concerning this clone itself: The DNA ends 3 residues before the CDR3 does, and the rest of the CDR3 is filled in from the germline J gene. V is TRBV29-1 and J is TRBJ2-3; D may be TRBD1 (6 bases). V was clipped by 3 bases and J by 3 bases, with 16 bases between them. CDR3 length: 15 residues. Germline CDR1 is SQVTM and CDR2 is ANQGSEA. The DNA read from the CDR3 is TGCAGCGTTGATCCTACAGGGATGGAGACAGATACG. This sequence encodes CSVDPTGMETDT. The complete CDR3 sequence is CSVDPTGMETDTQYF.